This TCR beta chain derives from a study of prognosis after radiotherapy for stage I lung cancer. Study-wide context: Squamous cell carcinoma tumors occurred in about 7 patients, adenocarcinoma in some 12.

From genomic DNA, two-round multiplex PCR was used to amplify TCR beta CDR3. Primers targeting each individual TRBV and TRBJ gene were applied in first-round PCR. TCRdb reprocessed the multiplex PCR reads with MiXCR, giving one entry per CDR3 protein. The sample contains about 24,000 distinct CDR3 sequences, about 40% of which appear only once. J was trimmed by 8 bases and V by 3 bases; bases with no gene match: 10. The CDR3 contains 15 residues. The germline CDR1 and CDR2 sequences are DFQATT and SNEGSKA (reference sequence). V is TRBV20-1 and J is TRBJ1-6, with 7 positions matching TRBD1. The TCR comes from a donor over 45 with non-small cell lung cancer. The sequencing here drew on PBMCs, taken before or after stereotactic body radiation therapy (not recorded which). CDR3 DNA sequence: TGCAGTGCTAGCCCCAGGGGGAAAAGTGATTCACCCCTCCACTTT. Its protein is CSASPRGKSDSPLHF.